Each of the 26 T cell receptor beta chains below was sequenced from the same sample in a study of cytomegalovirus exposure and HLA in healthy donors. Method: immunoSEQ multiplex PCR; TCRdb's copy keeps in-frame clones and lacks some. The sample has 130,000 or so clones; nearly 90% are singletons. Specimen: PBMCs. The origin of the receptors is a man younger than 45 in good health and CMV-seronegative.

This rearrangement joins TRBV7-2 to TRBJ1-1; 7 bases align to TRBD1. CDR3 size: 17 residues. Trimming took 1 base from V and 0 from J; bases not matched to a gene: 8. The germline gives CDR1 SGHTA, CDR2 FQGNSA. Here the CDR3 DNA reads TGTGCCAGCAGCTTAGTCGGGACAGAAATAATGAACACTGAAGCTTTCTTT. Translating it yields CASSLVGTEIMNTEAFF.

This rearrangement joins TRBV5-4 to TRBJ1-2; 11 bases map to TRBD1. After removal of 6 bases from V and 2 bases from J, the junction contained 3 bases not matched to a gene. Germline V gene lookup returns CDR1 SGHNT and CDR2 YYREEE (reference sequence). CDR3 length: 14 residues. The CDR3 nucleotides are TGTGCCAGCACCGGACAGGGGGCGAACTATGGCTACACCTTC. This gives the protein CASTGQGANYGYTF.

The V call is TRBV4-2, the J call TRBJ2-5; D not certain. With 1 base removed from V and 5 bases from J, the gap between germline ends came to 11 bases. CDR1 and CDR2 (germline): LGHNA, YNFKEQ. The CDR3 totals 14 residues. CDR3 sequence reads: CASSQGVRLETQYF. The CDR3 bases are TGTGCCAGCAGCCAAGGTGTCAGGCTGGAGACCCAGTACTTC.

The chain combines TRBV29-1 with TRBJ1-2; possibly TRBD1 for D (5 bases). Deletions cut 4 bases from V and 5 bases from J, with 11 bases between. This CDR3 has 12 residues. CDR1 SQVTM and CDR2 ANQGSEA come from the germline V gene. The CDR3 protein is CSVVTGPYGYTF. The CDR3 DNA reads TGCAGCGTTGTTACAGGTCCATATGGCTACACCTTC.

This chain uses TRBV7-2 with TRBJ1-1, with D uncertain. CDR3 length: 14 amino acids. Germline V lookup: CDR1 SGHTA, CDR2 FQGNSA. V was trimmed by 5 bases and J by 2 bases, leaving 12 bases between them. CDR3 DNA sequence: TGTGCCAGCAGCAAGGACTGGTTAAACACTGAAGCTTTCTTT. Protein product: CASSKDWLNTEAFF.

The V and J genes are TRBV28 and TRBJ1-4, with a tentative D call TRBD1 (6 bases). Germline CDR1 is MDHEN and CDR2 is SYDVKM. CDR3 length: 13 residues. Trimming removed 8 bases from V and 5 bases from J, with 12 bases in between. The CDR3 loop is CASGRGRNEKLFF. CDR3 nucleotide sequence: TGTGCCAGCGGTAGGGGGAGAAATGAAAAACTGTTTTTT.

The chain links TRBV6-5 to TRBJ1-2, with 8 bases aligning to TRBD1. The J segment lost 0 bases and the V segment lost 5 bases, leaving 2 bases of the junction unmatched. There are 14 residues in the CDR3. Germline CDR1 MNHEY, CDR2 SVGAGI. In nucleotides, the CDR3 is TGTGCCAGCAGTCACAGGGGGACTAACTATGGCTACACCTTC. It specifies CASSHRGTNYGYTF.

In nucleotides, the CDR3 is TGTGCCAGCAGCCAAACTGGGGGGGGGCGGGCTTTCTTT. Its translation is CASSQTGGGRAFF. The chain carries TRBV27 and TRBJ1-1; tentatively, D is TRBD1 (6 bases). V was clipped by 6 bases and J by 11 bases, with 19 bases between them. This CDR3 comprises 13 residues. Germline lookup yields CDR1 MNHEY and CDR2 SMNVEV (reference sequence).

This clone was seen just once. The V gene is TRBV23-1, the J gene TRBJ2-1; tentatively, D is TRBD1 (6 bases). TRBV23-1 falls under the ORF class, with uncertain function. Trimming removed 4 bases from V and 4 bases from J, with 11 bases in between. CDR3 length: 14 amino acids. CDR3 loop: CASSRGLRYNEQFF. The DNA of the CDR3 is TGCGCCAGCAGTCGGGGGCTTAGGTACAATGAGCAGTTCTTC.

The CDR3 DNA follows: TGTGCCAGCAGCGACAGGATTAAGGACGAGCAGTACTTC. Residues: CASSDRIKDEQYF. The J gene is TRBJ2-7, the V gene TRBV11-3, with a weak D call TRBD1 (6 bases). Per the germline V gene, CDR1 is SGHNT and CDR2 is YENEEA. Trimming stripped 5 bases from V and 5 bases from J, with 13 bases between. The CDR3 spans 13 residues.

The chain carries TRBV19 and TRBJ2-3; D perhaps matches TRBD2 (5 bases). V gave up 5 bases and J gave up 3 bases, with 24 bases separating them. Per germline, CDR1 LNHDA and CDR2 SQIVND (reference sequence). There are 18 residues in the CDR3. CDR3 coding DNA: TGTGCCAGTAGTCCTAACAGCGGATATCAAGTGGGAACAGATACGCAGTATTTT. It encodes CASSPNSGYQVGTDTQYF.

The gene calls are TRBV4-3 and TRBJ2-7; 8 bases align to TRBD1. Germline V gene lookup returns CDR1 LGHNA and CDR2 YSLEER. With V trimmed by 0 bases and J by 0 bases, 10 bases remained unmatched. CDR3 length: 18 residues. This CDR3 is CASSQDFGDRPNSYEQYF. In DNA, the CDR3 is TGCGCCAGCAGCCAAGATTTCGGGGACAGGCCCAACTCCTACGAGCAGTACTTC.

V is TRBV5-4 and J is TRBJ2-7; maybe TRBD2 (7 bases). V was cut by 3 bases and J by 3 bases, with 10 bases left in between. The CDR3 runs 13 residues. Germline CDR1 reads SGHNT; CDR2 reads YYREEE (reference sequence). The CDR3 here is CASSWGGGYEQYF. Here the CDR3 DNA reads TGTGCCAGCAGCTGGGGGGGCGGCTACGAGCAGTACTTC.

The chain combines TRBV25-1 with TRBJ1-5; D may be TRBD1 (5 bases). Germline V gene lookup returns CDR1 MGHDK and CDR2 SYGVNS. The V gene lost 3 bases and the J gene lost 0 bases, with 6 bases spanning the gap. The CDR3 covers 14 residues. In DNA form, the CDR3 reads TGTGCCAGCAGTGACGACAGTAGCAATCAGCCCCAGCATTTT. This sequence encodes CASSDDSSNQPQHF.

V gene TRBV29-1 combines with J gene TRBJ1-4, with D unclear. The CDR3 spans 13 residues. With 1 base removed from V and 7 bases from J, the gap between germline ends came to 10 bases. From germline, CDR1 is SQVTM and CDR2 ANQGSEA. The CDR3 reads CSVEGSYGEKLFF. DNA of the CDR3: TGCAGCGTTGAAGGGTCGTACGGTGAAAAACTGTTTTTT.

The CDR3 spells CASSYSHGTEAFF. The CDR3 region has the DNA TGTGCCAGCAGTTACTCGCACGGGACAGAAGCTTTCTTT. This chain uses TRBV6-5 with TRBJ1-1; D is perhaps TRBD1 (6 bases). CDR3 length: 13 amino acids. The V end was cut by 0 bases, the J end by 8 bases, with 10 bases between. CDR1 and CDR2 from the germline V gene are MNHEY and SVGAGI.

V and J are TRBV5-1 and TRBJ2-5; no clear D. CDR1 is SGHRS and CDR2 is YFSETQ in the germline V gene. Trimming shortened V by 5 bases and J by 4 bases, and 9 bases separated the two germline ends. This CDR3 is built from 12 residues. CDR3 sequence reads: CASSAIAETQYF. As DNA, the CDR3 is TGCGCCAGCAGTGCGATTGCAGAGACCCAGTACTTC.

There are a few counts of this clone. This chain links TRBV7-9 with TRBJ1-6; 10 bases agree with TRBD1. V lost 2 bases to trimming and J lost 10 bases; unmatched junction nucleotides: 5. The CDR3 extends over 15 amino acids. The germline V gene encodes CDR1 SEHNR and CDR2 FQNEAQ (reference sequence). This CDR3 is CASSLRDRGESPLHF. As DNA, the CDR3 is TGTGCCAGCAGCTTAAGGGACAGGGGCGAGTCACCCCTCCACTTT.

The rearrangement uses TRBV7-9 and TRBJ1-2; D gene ambiguous. Germline V gene lookup returns CDR1 SEHNR and CDR2 FQNEAQ (reference sequence). CDR3 length equals 13 residues. Trimming removed 10 bases from V and 2 bases from J, with 14 bases in between. The CDR3 protein is CAIVHDNNYGYTF. DNA for the CDR3: TGTGCCATTGTCCACGACAACAACTATGGCTACACCTTC.

This clone appeared a few times. The chain combines TRBV2 with TRBJ1-6, with 8 bases matching TRBD1. The CDR3 extends over 16 amino acids. From germline, CDR1 is SNHLY and CDR2 FYNNEI. J gave up 5 bases and V 4 bases, and 7 bases lay outside the gene matches. CDR3 sequence: CASSANRQGNNSPLHF. The CDR3 bases are TGTGCCAGCAGTGCTAACAGACAGGGGAATAATTCACCCCTCCACTTT.

The gene calls are TRBV5-1 and TRBJ1-2; D unresolved. CDR1 SGHRS and CDR2 YFSETQ come from the germline V gene. V was shortened by 4 bases and J by 4 bases, with 14 bases between the two germline ends. The CDR3 has 14 amino acids. The DNA for the CDR3 is TGCGCCAGCAGCCCCTCAGGAGGTCCCTATGGCTACACCTTC. Translated, it gives CASSPSGGPYGYTF.

This rearrangement joins TRBV19 to TRBJ2-7, with a possible D match to TRBD1 (6 bases). V lost 5 bases and J lost 6, with 11 bases in between. Germline loops: CDR1 LNHDA, CDR2 SQIVND (reference sequence). The CDR3 totals 12 residues. The CDR3 loop is CASSSGRGEQYF. As DNA, the CDR3 is TGTGCCAGTAGTTCGGGCAGGGGCGAGCAGTACTTC.

The CDR3 DNA sequence: TGTGCCAGTAGTATGGTACCTCAGGGGGAAGCTTTCTTT. This translates into CASSMVPQGEAFF. V gene TRBV19 combines with J gene TRBJ1-1; tentatively, D is TRBD1 (6 bases). V shed 3 bases and J shed 8 bases, with 13 bases lying between them. Germline CDR1 is LNHDA and CDR2 is SQIVND (reference sequence). The CDR3 length is 13 residues.

This clone was counted between two and nine times. The chain recombines TRBV5-1 with TRBJ1-6; 7 bases agree with TRBD1. The CDR3 runs 15 residues. Germline V gene sequence: CDR1 SGHRS, CDR2 YFSETQ. V gave up 2 bases and J gave up 8 bases; unmatched junction bases: 7. The chain's CDR3 is CASSLSYRGDSPLHF. In DNA, the CDR3 is TGCGCCAGCAGCTTAAGTTACAGGGGTGATTCACCCCTCCACTTT.

The V call is TRBV6-1, the J call TRBJ2-7; 7 bases fit TRBD1. There are 15 residues in the CDR3. Looked up from germline, CDR1 is MNHNS and CDR2 is SASEGT. V was clipped by 1 base and J by 2 bases; unmatched bases: 5. CDR3 bases: TGTGCCAGCAGTGAAGGTGGGACAGAGGCCTACGAGCAGTACTTC. This sequence encodes CASSEGGTEAYEQYF.

The chain has TRBV9 and TRBJ1-1; D gene unclear. Trimming left V 0 bases short and J 3 bases short, with 9 bases between. The length of the CDR3 is 14 residues. Per the germline V gene, CDR1 is SGDLS and CDR2 is YYNGEE. Written as DNA, the CDR3 is TGTGCCAGCAGCGTAGGCTTAGCGGACACTGAAGCTTTCTTT. As protein: CASSVGLADTEAFF.